The clone carrying this T cell receptor (beta chain) was detected many times. Its antigen is currently unknown. CDR1 and CDR2 from the germline V gene are DFQATT and SNEGSKA (reference sequence). The CDR3 covers 16 residues. The ends were cut back, 6 bases at V and 1 base at J, with 20 bases in the middle. These data belong to a study of T-cell reconstitution after alpha-beta-depleted transplantation in children. Overall study findings and caveats: Several hundred expanded graft clones reportedly were the source of alpha-beta T cells about two months after transplant. Among T cells one year after transplant, newly produced cells accounted for most counts and diversity.

The TCRbeta library was prepared with unique molecular identifiers. A single record per CDR3 protein comes from TCRdb applying MiXCR to the PCR reads. The data show around 120,000 distinct CDR3 sequences, around 23% seen once. The chain combines TRBV20-1 with TRBJ2-3, with TRBD2 as a possible D gene (6 bases). The clonotype comes from a male patient aged 2 to 9 who had a stem cell transplant for chronic granulomatous disease, so the T cells may come from the graft donor. This specimen was PBMCs, mostly from graft donor cells, taken 180 days after TCRalphabeta/CD19-depleted stem cell transplant. The CDR3 loop reads CSASKAGFRGTDTQYF. The CDR3 DNA follows: TGCAGTGCCTCAAAGGCGGGGTTCAGGGGCACAGATACGCAGTATTTT.